The following is a T cell receptor (beta chain) sequence with its context. Its antigen is currently not known. The sample holds no much larger clone one base away, and base qualities are not on file. The data were obtained in a study of blood T cell repertoires in COVID-19 (dated by TCRdb to 2018 to 2021). At the level of the whole study: The collaborator samples originated in the United States, Italy and Spain and spanned the acute and convalescent phases of COVID-19. The prospective study material was composed of cDNA or gDNA derived from T cells, B-cell-depleted T cells, or PBMCs. Subjects who had been exposed to COVID-19, were actively infected with it, or had recovered from it provided the deeply sampled blood TCRbeta repertoires that made up the dataset. A freely available public database, intended as a resource for researchers studying the immune response to SARS-CoV-2, is where the repertoires were released. Samples came from the ongoing ImmuneRACE study (first 160 participants) plus 1,254 subjects from 6 global collaborators. Sample metadata almost always included a de-identified subject ID, COVID-19 status, age in years and sex. Where available, HLA class I and class II types were taken from metadata supplied by the sample provider and were not determined by assay-based typing. Points the paper makes about the study in general: The quantity of clinical and demographic metadata differed by source and by participant and was supplied without curation.

The cysteine opens and the phenylalanine closes a CDR3 of 18 amino acids. Only the CDR3 region is kept as DNA, spanning 54 bases read in frame from base 1. CDR1 and CDR2, per the germline V gene, are SGHRS and YFSETQ. The V end loses 0 bases and the J end loses 0 bases, and a stretch of 15 bases separates them. TCRbeta CDR3 regions were amplified from genomic DNA using the immunoSEQ Assay, a bias-controlled multiplex PCR. The authors' analysis ran thus. The number of nucleated cells in each sample was estimated by amplification of reference gene primers within the assay. To quantify the absolute abundance of each unique TCRbeta CDR3 rearrangement, sequence reads were collapsed and filtered. Productive Simpson clonality was computed per sample as the square root of Simpson's diversity index over productive rearrangements. The clones in this table, taken by TCRdb from immuneACCESS, are in-frame only. Not every clone is retained; where verified, under half of the shortfall comes from an unresolved V gene, and the cause of the rest is unknown. V, J and clone size derive from that table, while D and trimming were established from the DNA sequence. The sample has some 200,000 clones on record, roughly 80% of them singletons. Of the sample, over 7% is held by the ten largest clones.

Collaborating institutions collected whole blood in K2EDTA tubes following their own protocols. Collaborator samples were shipped for TCRbeta analysis as frozen whole blood, isolated PBMCs, or DNA extracted from either sample type. The rearranged chain carries TRBV5-1 and TRBJ2-2; no D gene is confidently identified. This receptor was identified in a woman aged 70-85 years with acute or convalescent COVID-19. Sequencing was carried out using peripheral blood. The nucleotide sequence is given as TGCGCCAGCAGCTTGGGGTTAAGACTCGCGGCGAACACCGGGGAGCTGTTTTTT. It specifies CASSLGLRLAANTGELFF.